Each of the 2 T cell receptor beta chains below was sequenced from the same sample in a study of persistence of HIV-infected CD4 T cells. These receptors have no known antigen. An overlapping HIV-1 Gag peptide pool stimulated these cells at roughly 1 ug/peptide/mL. Sorting of responding CD4+ T cells relied on upregulated CD40 ligand together with CD69. Sequencing used immunoSEQ version 4 in survey mode. Only in-frame clones appear in the TCRdb table, and some are missing; sequencing was by immunoSEQ multiplex PCR. The data contain 23,000 or so clones, around 72% of them singletons. The sequenced sample was CD4+ T cells sorted from PBMCs after approximately 19-hour stimulation, obtained from a patient who received antiretroviral therapy. These receptors were obtained from an adult man with HIV who was CMV-seropositive.

This chain connects TRBV6-5 to TRBJ2-7; D assignment may be TRBD1 or TRBD2 (5 bases each). The CDR3 spans 11 residues. V was shortened by 2 bases and J by 6 bases, with 5 bases between the two germline ends. CDR1 MNHEY and CDR2 SVGAGI come from the germline V gene. The CDR3 DNA is TGTGCCAGCAGTTACGGGGGCGAGCAGTACTTC. Translation: CASSYGGEQYF.

This clone occurred a few times. This chain joins TRBV24-1 and TRBJ2-7; the D gene is possibly TRBD1 (6 bases). CDR1 and CDR2 from the germline V gene are KGHDR and SFDVKD. The CDR3 totals 17 residues. V was cut by 1 base and J by 5 bases, with 20 bases left in between. The CDR3, as DNA: TGTGCCACCAGTGATTTACCCACCCCCCAGGGGTACCACGAGCAGTACTTC. Its translation is CATSDLPTPQGYHEQYF.